The clone carrying this T cell receptor beta chain was counted once. This record belongs to a study of blood T cell repertoires in COVID-19. The wider study: Nucleic acid was either cDNA or gDNA, and it came from T cells, B-cell-depleted T cells, or PBMCs.

The CDR3 loop spans 15 amino acids. V lost 5 bases to trimming and J lost 2 bases; unmatched junction nucleotides: 9. Germline V lookup: CDR1 SGHAT, CDR2 FQNNGV. Profiled with immunoSEQ multiplex PCR; TCRdb holds only in-frame clones, not every one. The sample consists of some 78,000 clones, roughly 89% of them appearing once. Specimen: peripheral blood. The genes are TRBV11-2 and TRBJ2-7; TRBD1 matches at 7 bases. The clonotype comes from an elderly woman with active or convalescent COVID-19. This CDR3 is CASSLRTGQTYEQYF. The CDR3 nucleotides read TGTGCCAGCAGCCTTCGGACAGGACAGACCTACGAGCAGTACTTC.